This T cell receptor beta chain was recovered during a study of radiation and T cells in renal cell carcinoma. The protocol was immunoSEQ multiplex PCR, while the TCRdb copy is restricted to in-frame clones and leaves out a portion. This sample has tens of thousands of clones, with approximately 80% found just once. A remark on this clone: What it binds is not known.

Study-wide results and limits: No pretreatment tumor biopsies were available for baseline clonotypes.

Time point noted: blood 4 weeks post-SBRT, at nephrectomy. The treatment here: 15 Gy SBRT to primary tumor, nephrectomy 4 weeks later. Nephrectomy followed 15 Gy stereotactic body radiation by 4 weeks. Germline V lookup: CDR1 MNHNS, CDR2 SASEGT. CDR3 size: 15 residues. V lost 8 bases to trimming and J lost 3 bases, with 16 bases between them. The J gene is TRBJ2-2, the V gene TRBV6-1; D is perhaps TRBD1 or TRBD2 (5 bases each). The sequenced sample was blood, obtained from a patient whose treatment included radiotherapy and nephrectomy. The clonotype comes from a man aged 55 to 70 with renal cell carcinoma. The CDR3 here is CASRDPRNDTGELFF. DNA of the CDR3: TGTGCCAGCCGGGACCCCCGCAATGACACCGGGGAGCTGTTTTTT.